This T cell receptor (beta chain) is from a study of shared clonotypes between healthy human individuals. Clones were read by immunoSEQ multiplex PCR, and TCRdb kept only the in-frame ones, dropping some. The sample has about 600,000 clones; 98% are singletons. CD8 cells regarded as naive lacked CD45RO, were positively chosen for CCR7, and omitted terminally differentiated effector memory CD45RA+ cells. Trimming cost V 5 bases and J 1 base, with 11 bases left between them. Germline-derived CDR1 and CDR2 are MNHEY and SVGAGI. The CDR3 totals 14 residues. The sequence derives from a man between 25 and 39 years old in good health. Sequences were obtained from naive CD8+ T cells sorted from blood. The V gene is TRBV6-5, the J gene TRBJ1-1, with D uncertain. The DNA of the CDR3 is TGTGCCAGCAGTCTTCCCGGCAGGAACACTGAAGCTTTCTTT. It specifies CASSLPGRNTEAFF.